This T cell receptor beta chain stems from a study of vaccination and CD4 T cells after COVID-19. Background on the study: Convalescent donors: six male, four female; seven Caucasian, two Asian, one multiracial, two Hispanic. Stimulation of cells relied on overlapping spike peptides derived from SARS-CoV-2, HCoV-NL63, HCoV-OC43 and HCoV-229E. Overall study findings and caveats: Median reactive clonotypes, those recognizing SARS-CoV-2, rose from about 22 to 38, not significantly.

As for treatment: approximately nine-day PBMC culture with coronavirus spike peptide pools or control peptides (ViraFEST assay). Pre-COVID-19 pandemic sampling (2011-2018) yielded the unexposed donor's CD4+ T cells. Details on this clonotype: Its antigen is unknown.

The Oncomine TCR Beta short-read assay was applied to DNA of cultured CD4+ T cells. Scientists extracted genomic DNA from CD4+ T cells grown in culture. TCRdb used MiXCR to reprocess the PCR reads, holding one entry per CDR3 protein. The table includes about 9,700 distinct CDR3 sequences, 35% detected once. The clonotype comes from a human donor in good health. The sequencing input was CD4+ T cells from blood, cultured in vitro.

CDR3 region: CASSPDRHGYTF. The CDR3 coding sequence is TGTGCCAGCAGCCCCGACAGACATGGCTACACCTTC. The chain recombines TRBV7-2 with TRBJ1-2; TRBD1 is a possible D gene (5 bases). Trimming removed 5 bases at V and 6 bases at J, with 10 bases between. The germline gives CDR1 SGHTA, CDR2 FQGNSA. The CDR3 sequence is 12 residues long.